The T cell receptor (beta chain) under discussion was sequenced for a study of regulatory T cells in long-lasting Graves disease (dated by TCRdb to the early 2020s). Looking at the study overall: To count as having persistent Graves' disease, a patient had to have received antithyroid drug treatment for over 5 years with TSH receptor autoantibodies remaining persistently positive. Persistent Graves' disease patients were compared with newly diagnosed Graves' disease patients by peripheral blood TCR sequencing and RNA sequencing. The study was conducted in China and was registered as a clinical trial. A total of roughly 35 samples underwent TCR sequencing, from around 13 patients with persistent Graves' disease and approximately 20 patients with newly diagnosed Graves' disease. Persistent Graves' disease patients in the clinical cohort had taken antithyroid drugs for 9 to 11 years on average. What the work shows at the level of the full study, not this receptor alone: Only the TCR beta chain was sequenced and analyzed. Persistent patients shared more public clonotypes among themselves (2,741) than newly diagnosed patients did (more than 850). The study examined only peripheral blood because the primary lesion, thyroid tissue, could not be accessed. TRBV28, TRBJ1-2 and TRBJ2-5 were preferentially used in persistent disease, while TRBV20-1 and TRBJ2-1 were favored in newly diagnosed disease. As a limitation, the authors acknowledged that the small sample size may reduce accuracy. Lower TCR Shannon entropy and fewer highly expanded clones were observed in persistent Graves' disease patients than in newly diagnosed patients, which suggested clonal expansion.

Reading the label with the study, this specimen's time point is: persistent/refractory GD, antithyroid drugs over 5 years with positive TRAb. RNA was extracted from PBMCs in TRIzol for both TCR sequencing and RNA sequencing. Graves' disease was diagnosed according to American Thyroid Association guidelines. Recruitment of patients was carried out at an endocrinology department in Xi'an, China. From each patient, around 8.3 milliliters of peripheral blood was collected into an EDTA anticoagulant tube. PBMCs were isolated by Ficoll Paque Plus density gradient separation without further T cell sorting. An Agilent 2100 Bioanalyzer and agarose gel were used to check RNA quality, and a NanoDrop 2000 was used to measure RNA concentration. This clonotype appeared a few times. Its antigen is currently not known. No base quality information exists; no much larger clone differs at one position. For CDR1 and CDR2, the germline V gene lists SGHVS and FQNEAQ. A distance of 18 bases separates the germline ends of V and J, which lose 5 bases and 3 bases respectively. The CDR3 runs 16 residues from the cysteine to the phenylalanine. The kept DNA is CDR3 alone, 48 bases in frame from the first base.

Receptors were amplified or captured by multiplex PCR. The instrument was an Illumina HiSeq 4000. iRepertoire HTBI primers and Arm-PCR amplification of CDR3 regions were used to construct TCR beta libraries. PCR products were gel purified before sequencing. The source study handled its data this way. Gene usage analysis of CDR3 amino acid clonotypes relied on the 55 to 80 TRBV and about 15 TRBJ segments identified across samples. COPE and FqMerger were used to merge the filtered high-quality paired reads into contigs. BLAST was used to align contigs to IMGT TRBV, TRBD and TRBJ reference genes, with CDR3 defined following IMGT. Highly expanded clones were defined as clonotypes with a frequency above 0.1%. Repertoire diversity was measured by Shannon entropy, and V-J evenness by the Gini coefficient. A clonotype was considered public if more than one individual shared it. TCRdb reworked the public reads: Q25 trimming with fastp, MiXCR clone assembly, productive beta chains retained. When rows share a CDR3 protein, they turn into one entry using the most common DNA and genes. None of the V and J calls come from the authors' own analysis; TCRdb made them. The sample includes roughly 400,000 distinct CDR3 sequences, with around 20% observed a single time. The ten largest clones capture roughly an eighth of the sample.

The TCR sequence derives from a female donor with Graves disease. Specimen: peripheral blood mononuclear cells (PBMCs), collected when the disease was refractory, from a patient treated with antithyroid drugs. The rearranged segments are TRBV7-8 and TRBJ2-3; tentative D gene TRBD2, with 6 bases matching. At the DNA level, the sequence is TGTGCCAGCAGCCCATGGGACTCAAGTATGACAGATACGCAGTATTTT. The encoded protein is CASSPWDSSMTDTQYF. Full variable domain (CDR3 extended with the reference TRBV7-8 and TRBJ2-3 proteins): GAGVSQSPRYKVAKRGQDVALRCDPISGHVSLFWYQQALGQGPEFLTYFQNEAQLDKSGLPSDRFFAERPEGSVSTLKIQRTQQEDSAVYLCASSPWDSSMTDTQYFGPGTRLTVL.